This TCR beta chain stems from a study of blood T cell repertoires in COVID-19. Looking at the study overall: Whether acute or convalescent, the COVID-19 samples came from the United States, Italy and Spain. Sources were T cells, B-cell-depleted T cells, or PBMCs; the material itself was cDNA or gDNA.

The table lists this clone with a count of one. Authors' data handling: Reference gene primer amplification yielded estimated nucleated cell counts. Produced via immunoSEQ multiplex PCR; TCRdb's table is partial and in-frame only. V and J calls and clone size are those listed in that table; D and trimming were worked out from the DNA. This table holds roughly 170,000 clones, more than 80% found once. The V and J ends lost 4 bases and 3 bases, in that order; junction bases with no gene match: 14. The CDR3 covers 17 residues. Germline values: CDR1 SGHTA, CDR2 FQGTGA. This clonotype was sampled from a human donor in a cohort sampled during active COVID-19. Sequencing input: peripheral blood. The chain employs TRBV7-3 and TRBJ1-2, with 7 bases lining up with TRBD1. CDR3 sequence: CASSSSPGQGDYYGYTF. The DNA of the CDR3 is TGTGCCAGCAGCTCATCTCCGGGGCAGGGGGATTACTATGGCTACACCTTC. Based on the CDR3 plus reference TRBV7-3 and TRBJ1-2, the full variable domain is GAGVSQTPSNKVTEKGKYVELRCDPISGHTALYWYRQSLGQGPEFLIYFQGTGAADDSGLPNDRFFAVRPEGSVSTLKIQRTERGDSAVYLCASSSSPGQGDYYGYTFGSGTRLTVV.